These 8 T cell receptor beta chains were all obtained from the same sample, sequenced in a study of blood T cell repertoires in COVID-19. This table comes from immunoSEQ multiplex PCR, and its TCRdb copy is limited to in-frame clones, with some not included. This table holds about 280,000 clones, around 85% found once. The specimen sequenced was peripheral blood. The receptors here all came from a woman aged 70-85 years with acute or convalescent COVID-19.

This clone was seen a single time. This chain links TRBV30 with TRBJ1-1, with D possibly TRBD1 on 6 matching bases. The CDR3 sequence is 13 residues long. V lost 5 bases and J lost 0, with 10 bases in between. The V gene's germline CDR1 is GTSNPN and CDR2 SVGIG (reference sequence). CDR3 bases: TGTGCCTGGCACAGGGCATTGAACACTGAAGCTTTCTTT. Its translation: CAWHRALNTEAFF.

This clone was seen a single time. The V gene is TRBV11-3, the J gene TRBJ2-2; 7 bases map to TRBD2. V lost 1 base to trimming and J lost 0 bases; unmatched junction nucleotides: 14. CDR1 is SGHNT, CDR2 YENEEA, per germline. The CDR3 totals 20 residues. CDR3 sequence (DNA): TGTGCCAGCAGCTTAGGCCGACGGGCGGGGGACTATGCGAACACCGGGGAGCTGTTTTTT. It codes for CASSLGRRAGDYANTGELFF.

The rearrangement links TRBV12-3 or TRBV12-4 to TRBJ2-3; D is unclear. This CDR3 is 11 amino acids long. Trimming stripped 6 bases from V and 6 bases from J, with 7 bases between. The CDR3, as DNA: TGTGCCAGCAGCTTTGGCGATACGCAGTATTTT. This gives the protein CASSFGDTQYF.

The chain combines TRBV30 with TRBJ1-1; D might be TRBD1 (6 bases). Per germline, CDR1 GTSNPN and CDR2 SVGIG (reference sequence). V was pared by 1 base and J by 0 bases, with 9 bases between. CDR3 length equals 14 residues. The CDR3 region has the DNA TGTGCCTGGAGTGGGACAGTCCTGAACACTGAAGCTTTCTTT. Translated: CAWSGTVLNTEAFF.

The chain has TRBV6-6 and TRBJ1-1; D is ambiguous. V was cut by 3 bases and J by 1 base, with 6 bases left in between. Germline loops: CDR1 MNHNY, CDR2 SVGAGI (reference sequence). The CDR3 extends over 13 amino acids. CDR3: CASSYDSNTEAFF. DNA for the CDR3: TGTGCCAGCAGTTATGACTCGAACACTGAAGCTTTCTTT.

The chain uses TRBV5-1 and TRBJ2-1, with 9 nucleotides matching TRBD2. The V gene end was trimmed by 0 bases and the J gene end by 8 bases; junction bases not matched to a gene: 6. CDR3 length equals 15 residues. Looked up from germline, CDR1 is SGHRS and CDR2 is YFSETQ. CDR3 DNA sequence: TGCGCCAGCAGCTTGGCCGCGCGGGGGGGTCATGAGCAGTTCTTC. Protein: CASSLAARGGHEQFF.

This chain joins TRBV19 and TRBJ2-3; a possible D gene is TRBD2 (6 bases). The ends were cut back, 6 bases at V and 4 bases at J, with 20 bases in the middle. Per the germline V gene, CDR1 is LNHDA and CDR2 is SQIVND (reference sequence). This CDR3 spans 16 amino acids. CDR3 DNA: TGTGCCAGTAGCCTCACCTGGGGCGGGGTTGCAGATACGCAGTATTTT. The encoded protein is CASSLTWGGVADTQYF.

This rearrangement joins TRBV9 to TRBJ1-3; the D is unclear. The CDR3 runs to 16 residues. The ends were cut back, 0 bases at V and 2 bases at J, with 12 bases in the middle. Germline V gene data show CDR1 as SGDLS and CDR2 as YYNGEE. The CDR3 here is CASSVAPRGTGNTIYF. The CDR3, as DNA: TGTGCCAGCAGCGTAGCCCCGCGCGGGACTGGAAACACCATATATTTT.